A selection of T cell receptor beta chains follows, all from one sample in a study of monozygotic twins with cystic fibrosis. Measured with immunoSEQ multiplex PCR; TCRdb has only the in-frame clones, and not every one. The profile shows under 40,000 clones, 95% to 98% of them singletons. Sequenced input: blood. Every receptor here comes from a girl aged 2 to 9 with cystic fibrosis. The CDR3 runs from the conserved cysteine through the conserved F or W. Each record gives: V gene, D gene, clone size, J gene, CDR3 DNA, CDR3 protein. A D gene is named only where the DNA matches it firmly. Part of the rows lack a size; the others show once, few, many or a class for expanded clones.

V gene: TRBV6-5
D gene: .
clone size: .
J gene: TRBJ2-7
CDR3 DNA: TGTGCCAGCAGTTACTCCCCTTCCTACGAGCAGTACTTC
CDR3 protein: CASSYSPSYEQYF

V gene: TRBV18
D gene: .
clone size: .
J gene: TRBJ1-2
CDR3 DNA: TGTGCCAGCTCACCAGTCCCGGGGTTCCAATCAGGGTACATAGCTAACTATGGCTACACCTTC
CDR3 protein: CASSPVPGFQSGYIANYGYTF

V gene: TRBV2
D gene: .
clone size: .
J gene: TRBJ2-1
CDR3 DNA: TGTGCCAGCAGGCCGGGACGGGACTACAATGAGCAGTTCTTC
CDR3 protein: CASRPGRDYNEQFF

V gene: TRBV27
D gene: .
clone size: few
J gene: TRBJ1-3
CDR3 DNA: TGTGCCAGCAGCCCCGGACTATCTGGAAACACCATATATTTT
CDR3 protein: CASSPGLSGNTIYF

V gene: TRBV4-1
D gene: .
clone size: .
J gene: TRBJ1-3
CDR3 DNA: TGCGCCAGCAGCCATGACGCGGGGTCTGGAAACACCATATATTTT
CDR3 protein: CASSHDAGSGNTIYF

V gene: TRBV19
D gene: .
clone size: once
J gene: TRBJ1-1
CDR3 DNA: TGTGCCAGTAGTATGAATGGGGCCACTGAAGCTTTCTTT
CDR3 protein: CASSMNGATEAFF

V gene: TRBV29-1
D gene: .
clone size: once
J gene: TRBJ1-4
CDR3 DNA: TGCAGCGCCAAAGGGACAAGAACTAATGAAAAACTGTTTTTT
CDR3 protein: CSAKGTRTNEKLFF

V gene: TRBV30
D gene: .
clone size: .
J gene: TRBJ2-7
CDR3 DNA: TGTGCCTGGAGAGATGCGGCAGGCTGGCACGAGCAGTACTTC
CDR3 protein: CAWRDAAGWHEQYF

V gene: TRBV7-8
D gene: TRBD2
clone size: .
J gene: TRBJ2-7
CDR3 DNA: TGTGCCAGCAGTCTAGCGGGATCCTACGAGCAGTACTTC
CDR3 protein: CASSLAGSYEQYF

V gene: TRBV4-2
D gene: TRBD1
clone size: .
J gene: TRBJ2-1
CDR3 DNA: TGTGCCAGCAGCCAAGTAAGTAGGGGGCTAGGAGGTACGAATGAGCAGTTCTTC
CDR3 protein: CASSQVSRGLGGTNEQFF

V gene: TRBV7-9
D gene: .
clone size: .
J gene: TRBJ2-7
CDR3 DNA: TGTGCCAGCAGCTTTAGTGAGCTACAGGGTTCGTACGAGCAGTACTTC
CDR3 protein: CASSFSELQGSYEQYF

V gene: TRBV30
D gene: .
clone size: .
J gene: TRBJ1-5
CDR3 DNA: TGTGCCTGGAGCCCGGGACTGCGCAATCAGCCCCAGCATTTT
CDR3 protein: CAWSPGLRNQPQHF

V gene: TRBV5-1
D gene: .
clone size: .
J gene: TRBJ2-3
CDR3 DNA: TGCGCCAGCAGCTTGGCCCAAGGGTCGGGCACAGATACGCAGTATTTT
CDR3 protein: CASSLAQGSGTDTQYF

V gene: TRBV28
D gene: .
clone size: .
J gene: TRBJ2-2
CDR3 DNA: TGTGCCAGCAGTTTCCCAGGGGGAGGCGGGGAGCTGTTTTTT
CDR3 protein: CASSFPGGGGELFF

V gene: TRBV6-5
D gene: .
clone size: .
J gene: TRBJ1-1
CDR3 DNA: TGTGCCAGCAGTTACTCCCAGAACACTGAAGCTTTCTTT
CDR3 protein: CASSYSQNTEAFF

V gene: TRBV4-1
D gene: .
clone size: once
J gene: TRBJ1-5
CDR3 DNA: TGCGCCAGCAGCCAAGGGACAGAAGGAAAGCATTTT
CDR3 protein: CASSQGTEGKHF

V gene: TRBV4-1
D gene: .
clone size: .
J gene: TRBJ2-3
CDR3 DNA: TGCGCCAGCAGCCCTAACACGGGTGGCGCAGATACGCAGTATTTT
CDR3 protein: CASSPNTGGADTQYF

V gene: TRBV13
D gene: .
clone size: .
J gene: TRBJ1-1
CDR3 DNA: TGTGCCAGCAGCTGGACTGAAGCTTTCTTT
CDR3 protein: CASSWTEAFF

V gene: TRBV7-9
D gene: TRBD2
clone size: .
J gene: TRBJ2-7
CDR3 DNA: TGTGCCAGCAGGTCGGGGGGAAACTACGAGCAGTACTTC
CDR3 protein: CASRSGGNYEQYF

V gene: TRBV5-1
D gene: TRBD1
clone size: .
J gene: TRBJ2-1
CDR3 DNA: TGCGCCAGCAGCTCGGGACAGGAAATGGATGAGCAGTTCTTC
CDR3 protein: CASSSGQEMDEQFF

V gene: TRBV5-1
D gene: TRBD1
clone size: .
J gene: TRBJ2-7
CDR3 DNA: TGCGCCAGCAGCTTACGACAGGGGCCCTCCTACGAGCAGTACTTC
CDR3 protein: CASSLRQGPSYEQYF

V gene: TRBV6-6
D gene: .
clone size: .
J gene: TRBJ2-5
CDR3 DNA: TGTGCCAGCCGACAGCAAGAGACCCAGTACTTC
CDR3 protein: CASRQQETQYF

V gene: TRBV10-2
D gene: .
clone size: .
J gene: TRBJ1-5
CDR3 DNA: TGCGCCAGCAAGTCCGGGACGGATAGCAATCAGCCCCAGCATTTT
CDR3 protein: CASKSGTDSNQPQHF

V gene: TRBV6-6
D gene: TRBD1
clone size: .
J gene: TRBJ2-7
CDR3 DNA: TGTGCCAGCAAATTATCCGGGGACAGGGGAACGGAGCAGTACTTC
CDR3 protein: CASKLSGDRGTEQYF

V gene: TRBV11-2
D gene: .
clone size: .
J gene: TRBJ1-1
CDR3 DNA: TGTGCCAGCAGCTTAGATGGCAGGATGAACACTGAAGCTTTCTTT
CDR3 protein: CASSLDGRMNTEAFF

V gene: TRBV4-1
D gene: TRBD2
clone size: .
J gene: TRBJ2-7
CDR3 DNA: TGCGCCAGCAGCCCCTCTGGCGGGAGGGCTTGGTACGAGCAGTACTTC
CDR3 protein: CASSPSGGRAWYEQYF

V gene: TRBV28
D gene: TRBD1
clone size: .
J gene: TRBJ1-5
CDR3 DNA: TGTGCCAGCAGTTTTCGGACAGGTGTGCTTAGCAATCAGCCCCAGCATTTT
CDR3 protein: CASSFRTGVLSNQPQHF

V gene: TRBV4-1
D gene: TRBD1
clone size: .
J gene: TRBJ1-4
CDR3 DNA: TGCGCCAGCACCACCGGGGACAGGGGGCGAGGAAGCGAAAAACTGTTTTTT
CDR3 protein: CASTTGDRGRGSEKLFF

V gene: TRBV10-1
D gene: .
clone size: .
J gene: TRBJ2-1
CDR3 DNA: TGCGCCAGCAGTGATCCGGGAAGCAATGAGCAGTTCTTC
CDR3 protein: CASSDPGSNEQFF

V gene: TRBV25-1
D gene: TRBD1
clone size: .
J gene: TRBJ2-1
CDR3 DNA: TGTGCCAGCAGTACCCGACAGGGGTCGGGTTTCGATGAGCAGTTCTTC
CDR3 protein: CASSTRQGSGFDEQFF

V gene: TRBV29-1
D gene: .
clone size: .
J gene: TRBJ2-1
CDR3 DNA: TGCAGCGTTGAACGGAGGGCGATGAGCTCCTACAATGAGCAGTTCTTC
CDR3 protein: CSVERRAMSSYNEQFF

V gene: TRBV9
D gene: .
clone size: once
J gene: TRBJ2-7
CDR3 DNA: TGTGCCAGCAGCGTAGGTACAGGGCCTTCCTACGAGCAGTACTTC
CDR3 protein: CASSVGTGPSYEQYF

V gene: TRBV19
D gene: .
clone size: .
J gene: TRBJ2-7
CDR3 DNA: TGTGCCAGTAGTATTGGGAAGGGAAGCTCCTACGAGCAGTACTTC
CDR3 protein: CASSIGKGSSYEQYF

V gene: TRBV5-1
D gene: .
clone size: .
J gene: TRBJ2-7
CDR3 DNA: TGCGCCAGCAGCGCCCGGGACACTCTGTCCTACGAGCAGTACTTC
CDR3 protein: CASSARDTLSYEQYF

V gene: TRBV2
D gene: TRBD1
clone size: .
J gene: TRBJ2-5
CDR3 DNA: TGTGCCAGCAGTGGCCCGGGACAGGGCCAAGAGACCCAGTACTTC
CDR3 protein: CASSGPGQGQETQYF

V gene: TRBV9
D gene: .
clone size: .
J gene: TRBJ2-1
CDR3 DNA: TGTGCCAGCAGCGTAGTGGGCAGTTCCTACAATGAGCAGTTCTTC
CDR3 protein: CASSVVGSSYNEQFF

V gene: TRBV29-1
D gene: .
clone size: .
J gene: TRBJ1-2
CDR3 DNA: TGCAGCGTTGAGCAACAGGGCCGGGGCTATGGCTACACCTTC
CDR3 protein: CSVEQQGRGYGYTF

V gene: TRBV2
D gene: .
clone size: .
J gene: TRBJ1-2
CDR3 DNA: TGTGCCAGCATTTCTTCGGATGGCTACACCTTC
CDR3 protein: CASISSDGYTF

V gene: TRBV19
D gene: TRBD1
clone size: .
J gene: TRBJ2-7
CDR3 DNA: TGTGCCAGTAGTGCCGGGACAGGGGTCGTTTACGAGCAGTACTTC
CDR3 protein: CASSAGTGVVYEQYF

V gene: TRBV28
D gene: .
clone size: .
J gene: TRBJ1-1
CDR3 DNA: TGTGCCAGCAGTCTCCCGGGCAGGGACGACACTGAAGCTTTCTTT
CDR3 protein: CASSLPGRDDTEAFF

V gene: TRBV2
D gene: .
clone size: .
J gene: TRBJ1-1
CDR3 DNA: TGTGCCAGAGAGGGGCCCCGGGGTCAACGATTT
CDR3 protein: CAREGPRGQRF

V gene: TRBV2
D gene: .
clone size: .
J gene: TRBJ2-1
CDR3 DNA: TGTGCCAGCAGTAACCAGCGGAGTTACAATGAGCAGTTCTTC
CDR3 protein: CASSNQRSYNEQFF

V gene: TRBV5-4
D gene: .
clone size: .
J gene: TRBJ2-7
CDR3 DNA: TGTGCCAGCAGTACAGGACCGTTGGAATACGAGCAGTACTTC
CDR3 protein: CASSTGPLEYEQYF

V gene: TRBV9
D gene: TRBD2
clone size: once
J gene: TRBJ2-2
CDR3 DNA: TGTGCCAGCAGCGGGGGACTAGCGGGAGGAACCGGGGAGCTGTTTTTT
CDR3 protein: CASSGGLAGGTGELFF

V gene: TRBV4-1
D gene: TRBD1
clone size: few
J gene: TRBJ1-2
CDR3 DNA: TGCGCCAGCAGCCATTCCGACAGGGGTAGTAGCTATGGCTACACCTTC
CDR3 protein: CASSHSDRGSSYGYTF

V gene: TRBV10-3
D gene: .
clone size: .
J gene: TRBJ2-3
CDR3 DNA: TGTGCCATCAGTGAGTCAACTAGCTGGGGTGCTAGCACAGATACGCAGTATTTT
CDR3 protein: CAISESTSWGASTDTQYF

V gene: TRBV10-3
D gene: .
clone size: .
J gene: TRBJ2-2
CDR3 DNA: TGTGCCATCAGGGGGACTTTGACGAACACCGGGGAGCTGTTTTTT
CDR3 protein: CAIRGTLTNTGELFF

V gene: TRBV6-6
D gene: .
clone size: .
J gene: TRBJ1-2
CDR3 DNA: TGTGCCAGCAGACTCCACCAGCGGTACACCTTC
CDR3 protein: CASRLHQRYTF

V gene: TRBV6-6
D gene: .
clone size: .
J gene: TRBJ1-1
CDR3 DNA: TGTGCCAGCACCGGAGGGACTGTCGCCACTGAAGCTTTCTTT
CDR3 protein: CASTGGTVATEAFF